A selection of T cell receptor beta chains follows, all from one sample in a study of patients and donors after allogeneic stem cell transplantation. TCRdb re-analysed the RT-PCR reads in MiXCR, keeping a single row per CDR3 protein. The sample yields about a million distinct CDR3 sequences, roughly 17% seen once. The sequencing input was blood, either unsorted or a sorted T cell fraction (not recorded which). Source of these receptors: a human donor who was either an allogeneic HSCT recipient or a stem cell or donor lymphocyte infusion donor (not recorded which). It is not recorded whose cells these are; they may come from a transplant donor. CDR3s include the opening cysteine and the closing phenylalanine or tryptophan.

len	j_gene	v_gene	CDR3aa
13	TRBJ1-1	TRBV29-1	CSVPVGGNTEAFF
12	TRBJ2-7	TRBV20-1	CSAIKKNYEQYF
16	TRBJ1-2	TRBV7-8	CASSYVNNRGNHGYTF
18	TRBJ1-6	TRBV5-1	CASSFHHLGDRGNSPLHF
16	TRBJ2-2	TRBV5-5	CASSWGLAGPTGELFF
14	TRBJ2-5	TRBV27	CASSFARIAETQYF
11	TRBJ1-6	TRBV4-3	CASSQGLGLHF
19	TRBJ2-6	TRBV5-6	CASSLGSRPYSSGANVLTF
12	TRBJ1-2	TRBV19	CASSFSGHGYTF
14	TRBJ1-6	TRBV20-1	CSARRGGSNSPLHF
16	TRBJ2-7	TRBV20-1	CSAQDGELAGAWEQYF
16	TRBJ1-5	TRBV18	CASSPQGAKFDQPQHF
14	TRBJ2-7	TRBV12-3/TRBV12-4	CASSFVAGGYEQYF
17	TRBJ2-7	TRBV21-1	CASSKASGTGDTYEQYF
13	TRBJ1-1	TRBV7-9	CASSEQGPGKAFF
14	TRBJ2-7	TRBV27	CASSIQETTYEQYF
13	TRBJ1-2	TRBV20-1	CSARGRSGNGYTF
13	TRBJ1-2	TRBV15	CATSRQGAVGYTF
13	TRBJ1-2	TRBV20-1	CSARAPQGHGYTF
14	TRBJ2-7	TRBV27	CASSLPDRSYEQYF
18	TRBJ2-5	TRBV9	CASSGAGFGRGIQETQYF
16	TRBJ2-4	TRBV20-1	CSALGLAGVVRNIQYF
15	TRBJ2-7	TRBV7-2	CASSLRGVSPLEQYF
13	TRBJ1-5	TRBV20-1	CSARMTGNQPQHF
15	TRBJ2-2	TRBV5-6	CASSFGQGNAGELFF
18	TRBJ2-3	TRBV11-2	CASSLGIGSGRKTDTQYF
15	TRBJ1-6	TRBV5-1	CASSSGGRKNSPLHF
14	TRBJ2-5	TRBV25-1	CASSVGERQETQYF
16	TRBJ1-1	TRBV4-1	CASSQDRKGRNTEAFF
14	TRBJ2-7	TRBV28	CASSLSVGTYEQYF
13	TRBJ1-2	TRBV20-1	CSARGTKRSGYTF
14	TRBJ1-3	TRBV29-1	CSVEGPDSGNTIYF
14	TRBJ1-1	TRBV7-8	CASSLTRASTEAFF
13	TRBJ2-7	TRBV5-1	CASSLETSYEQYF
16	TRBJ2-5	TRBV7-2	CASSLVPARSQETQYF
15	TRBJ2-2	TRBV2	CASRLAGLNTGELFF
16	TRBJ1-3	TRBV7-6	CASSLASGGSGNTIYF
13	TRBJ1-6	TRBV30	CAWTEIYNSPLHF
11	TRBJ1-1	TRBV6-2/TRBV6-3	CASSNRAAAFF
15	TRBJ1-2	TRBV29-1	CSVDSQGQGDYGYTF
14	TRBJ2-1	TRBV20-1	CSARSGRSYNEQFF
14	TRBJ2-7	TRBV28	CASSSGTGMDEQYF
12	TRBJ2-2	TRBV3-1	CASRTSTGELFF
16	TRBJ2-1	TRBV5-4	CASSADRGRSYNEQFF
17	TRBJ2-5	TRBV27	CASSFTTGRRQGGTQYF
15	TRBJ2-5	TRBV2	CASSEIASGQETQYF
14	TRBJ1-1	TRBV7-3	CASRRDNQNTEAFF
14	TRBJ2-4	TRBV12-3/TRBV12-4	CASSLKVAKNIQYF
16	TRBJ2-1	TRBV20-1	CSARDRRRLAYNEQFF
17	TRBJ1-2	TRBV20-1	CSARYLPRGTGGYGYTF
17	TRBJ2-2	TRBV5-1	CASSLGSGGLNTGELFF
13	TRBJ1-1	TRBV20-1	CSARTQGFSEAFF
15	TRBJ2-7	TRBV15	CATSRDSGSGSRIYF
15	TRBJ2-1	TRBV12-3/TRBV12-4	CASSAQGAPYNEQFF
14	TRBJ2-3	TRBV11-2	CASSRVVTPSTQYF
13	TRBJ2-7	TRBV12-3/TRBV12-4	CASTGQPLSEQYF
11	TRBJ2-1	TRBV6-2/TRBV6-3	CASSPVDEQFF